The entry below gives a single TCR beta chain sequence along with its context. Its target is not known. The record originates from a study of cytomegalovirus exposure and HLA in healthy donors. Study at large: Within the Caucasian-associated ancestry cluster were roughly 81% of the approximately 400 genotyped donors. Study-level findings and limits: Among CMV-associated TCR beta chains, most appeared HLA-restricted in a later analysis. Relative to equally common others, HLA-associated TCR beta chains showed greater clonal expansion in a later analysis. A later analysis revealed that TCR association rates differed between HLA loci, peaking at DRB1 and bottoming out at HLA-C.

PCR used 60 Vbeta primers and 13 Jbeta primers. The protocol was immunoSEQ multiplex PCR, while the TCRdb copy is restricted to in-frame clones and leaves out a portion. The sample records approximately 100,000 clones, around 80% being singletons. The length of the CDR3 is 14 residues. Germline loops: CDR1 MNHEY, CDR2 SVGAGI. The chain employs TRBV6-5 and TRBJ2-5, with D perhaps matching TRBD1 (7 bases). The J call may be incorrect, as the DNA end agrees better with TRBJ2-7. The sequencing sample was made of PBMCs. The source is a female donor in good health and CMV-seronegative. Here the CDR3 reads CASGANRGGGEQYF. CDR3 coding DNA: TGTGCCAGCGGAGCAAACAGGGGAGGCGGCGAGCAGTACTTC.